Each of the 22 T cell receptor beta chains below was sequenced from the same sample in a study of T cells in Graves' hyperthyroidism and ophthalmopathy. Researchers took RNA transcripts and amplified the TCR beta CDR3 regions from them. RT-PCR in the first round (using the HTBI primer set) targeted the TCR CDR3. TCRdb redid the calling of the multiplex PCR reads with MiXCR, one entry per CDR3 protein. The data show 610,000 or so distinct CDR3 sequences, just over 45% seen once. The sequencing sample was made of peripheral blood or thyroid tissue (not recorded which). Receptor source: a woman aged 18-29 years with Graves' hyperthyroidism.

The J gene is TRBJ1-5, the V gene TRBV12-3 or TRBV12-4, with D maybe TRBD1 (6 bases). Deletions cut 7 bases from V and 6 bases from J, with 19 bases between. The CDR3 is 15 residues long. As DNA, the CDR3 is TGTGCCAGCACCCTGGGGCAGGGGAGGGCTCAGCCCCAGCATTTT. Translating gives CASTLGQGRAQPQHF.

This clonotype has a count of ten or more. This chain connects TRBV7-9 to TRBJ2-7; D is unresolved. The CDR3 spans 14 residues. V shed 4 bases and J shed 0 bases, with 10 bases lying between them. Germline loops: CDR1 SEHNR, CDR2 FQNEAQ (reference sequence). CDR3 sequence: CASSSEGRSYEQYF. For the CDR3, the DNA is TGTGCCAGCAGCTCAGAAGGCCGCTCCTACGAGCAGTACTTC.

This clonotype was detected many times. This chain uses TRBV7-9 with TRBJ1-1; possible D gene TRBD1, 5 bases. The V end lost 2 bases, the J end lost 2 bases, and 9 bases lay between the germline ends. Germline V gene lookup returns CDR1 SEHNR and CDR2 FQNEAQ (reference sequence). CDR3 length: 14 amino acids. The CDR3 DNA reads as TGTGCCAGCAGCTTAATGGGGGAAAACACTGAAGCTTTCTTT. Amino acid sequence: CASSLMGENTEAFF.

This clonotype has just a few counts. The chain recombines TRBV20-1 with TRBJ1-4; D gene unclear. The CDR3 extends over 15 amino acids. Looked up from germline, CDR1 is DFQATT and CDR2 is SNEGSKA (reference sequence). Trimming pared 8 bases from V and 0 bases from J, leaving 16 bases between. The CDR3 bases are TGCAGTTTACAAAAGGGTACCGCAACTAATGAAAAACTGTTTTTT. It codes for CSLQKGTATNEKLFF.

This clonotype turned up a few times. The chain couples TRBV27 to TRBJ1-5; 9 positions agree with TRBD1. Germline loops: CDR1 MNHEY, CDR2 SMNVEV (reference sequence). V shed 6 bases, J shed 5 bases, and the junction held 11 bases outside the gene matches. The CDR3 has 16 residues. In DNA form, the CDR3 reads TGTGCCAGCAGGAGTACAGGGGGCCCGGCTGATCAGCCCCAGCATTTT. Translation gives CASRSTGGPADQPQHF.

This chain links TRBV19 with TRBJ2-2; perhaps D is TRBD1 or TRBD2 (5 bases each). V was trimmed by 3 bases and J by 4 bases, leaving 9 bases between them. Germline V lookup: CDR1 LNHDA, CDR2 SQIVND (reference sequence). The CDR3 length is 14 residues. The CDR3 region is CASSMGPSTGELFF. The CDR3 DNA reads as TGTGCCAGTAGTATGGGACCGAGCACCGGGGAGCTGTTTTTT.

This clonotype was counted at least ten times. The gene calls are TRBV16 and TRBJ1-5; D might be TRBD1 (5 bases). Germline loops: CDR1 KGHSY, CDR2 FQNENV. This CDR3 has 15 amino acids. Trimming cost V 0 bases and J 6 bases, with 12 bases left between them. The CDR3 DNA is TGTGCCAGCAGCCAATCGTGGCAGGGATCTCAGCCCCAGCATTTT. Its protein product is CASSQSWQGSQPQHF.

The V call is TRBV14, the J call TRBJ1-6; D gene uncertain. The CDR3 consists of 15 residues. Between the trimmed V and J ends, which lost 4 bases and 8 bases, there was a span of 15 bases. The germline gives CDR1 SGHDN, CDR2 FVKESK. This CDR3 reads CASSPPGFSYSPLHF. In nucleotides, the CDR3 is TGTGCCAGCAGCCCCCCGGGTTTCTCCTATTCACCCCTCCACTTT.

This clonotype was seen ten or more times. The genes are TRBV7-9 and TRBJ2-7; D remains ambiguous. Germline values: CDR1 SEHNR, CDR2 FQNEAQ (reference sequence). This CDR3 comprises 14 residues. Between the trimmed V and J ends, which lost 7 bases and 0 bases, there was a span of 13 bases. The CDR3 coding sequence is TGTGCCAGCACCTACCTTCCAAGCTCCTACGAGCAGTACTTC. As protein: CASTYLPSSYEQYF.

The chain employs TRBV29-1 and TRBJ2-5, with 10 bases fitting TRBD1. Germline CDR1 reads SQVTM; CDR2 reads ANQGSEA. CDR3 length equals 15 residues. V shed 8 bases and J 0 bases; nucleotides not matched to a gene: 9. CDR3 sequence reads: CSLGQGNAYQETQYF. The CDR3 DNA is TGCAGCTTGGGACAGGGGAATGCGTACCAAGAGACCCAGTACTTC. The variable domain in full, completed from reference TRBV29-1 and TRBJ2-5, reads SAVISQKPSRDICQRGTSLTIQCQVDSQVTMMFWYRQQPGQSLTLIATANQGSEATYESGFVIDKFPISRPNLTFSTLTVSNMSPEDSSIYLCSLGQGNAYQETQYFGPGTRLLVL.

The CDR3 protein is CAGGLVNIAAAFF. The DNA of the CDR3 is TGTGCCGGTGGTTTGGTCAACATTGCTGCAGCTTTCTTT. The rearrangement links TRBV12-5 to TRBJ1-1; D unresolved. The CDR3 runs to 13 residues. Germline lookup yields CDR1 LGHNT and CDR2 FRNRAP.

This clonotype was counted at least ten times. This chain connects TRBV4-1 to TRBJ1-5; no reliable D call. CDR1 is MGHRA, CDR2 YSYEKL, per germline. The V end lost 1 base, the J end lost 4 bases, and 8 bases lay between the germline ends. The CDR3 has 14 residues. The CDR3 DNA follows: TGCGCCAGCAGCCAAGCTTCCCAAAATCAGCCCCAGCATTTT. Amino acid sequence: CASSQASQNQPQHF.

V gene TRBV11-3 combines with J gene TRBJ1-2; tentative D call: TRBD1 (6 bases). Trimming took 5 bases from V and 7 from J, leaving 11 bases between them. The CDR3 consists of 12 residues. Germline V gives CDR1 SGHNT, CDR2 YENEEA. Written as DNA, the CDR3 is TGTGCCAGCAGCCGACAGGACGGTGGCTACACCTTC. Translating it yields CASSRQDGGYTF.

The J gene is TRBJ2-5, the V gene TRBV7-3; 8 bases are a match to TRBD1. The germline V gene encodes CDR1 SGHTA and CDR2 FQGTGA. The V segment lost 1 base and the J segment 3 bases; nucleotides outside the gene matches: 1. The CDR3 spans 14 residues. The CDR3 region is CASSLRDRKETQYF. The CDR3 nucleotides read TGTGCCAGCAGCTTAAGGGACAGGAAAGAGACCCAGTACTTC.

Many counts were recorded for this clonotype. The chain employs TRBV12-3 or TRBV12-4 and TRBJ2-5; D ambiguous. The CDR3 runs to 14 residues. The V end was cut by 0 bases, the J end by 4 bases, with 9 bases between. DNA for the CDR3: TGTGCCAGCAGTTTAGCGCGTAAGCGAGAGACCCAGTACTTC. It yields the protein CASSLARKRETQYF.

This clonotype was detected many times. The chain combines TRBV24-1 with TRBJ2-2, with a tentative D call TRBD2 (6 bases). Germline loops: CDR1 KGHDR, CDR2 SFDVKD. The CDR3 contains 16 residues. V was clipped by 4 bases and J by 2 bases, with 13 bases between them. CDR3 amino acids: CATSDPAGLNTGELFF. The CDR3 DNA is TGTGCCACCAGTGACCCGGCGGGACTTAACACCGGGGAGCTGTTTTTT.

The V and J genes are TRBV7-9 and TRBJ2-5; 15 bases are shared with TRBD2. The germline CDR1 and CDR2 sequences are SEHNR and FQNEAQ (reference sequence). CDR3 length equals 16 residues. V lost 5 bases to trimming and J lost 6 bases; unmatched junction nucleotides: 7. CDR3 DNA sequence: TGTGCCAGCAGCCCTAAGGGGACTAGCGGGAGGCAGACCCAGTACTTC. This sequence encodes CASSPKGTSGRQTQYF.

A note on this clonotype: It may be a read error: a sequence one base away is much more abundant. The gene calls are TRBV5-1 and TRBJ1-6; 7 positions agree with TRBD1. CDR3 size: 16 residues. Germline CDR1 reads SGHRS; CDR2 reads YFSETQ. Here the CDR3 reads CASSLAGTANNSPPHF. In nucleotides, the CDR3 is TGCGCCAGCAGCTTGGCCGGGACAGCTAATAATTCACCCCCCCACTTT. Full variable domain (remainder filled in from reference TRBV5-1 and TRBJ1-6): KAGVTQTPRYLIKTRGQQVTLSCSPISGHRSVSWYQQTPGQGLQFLFEYFSETQRNKGNFPGRFSGRQFSNSRSEMNVSTLELGDSALYLCASSLAGTANNSPPHFGNGTRLTVT.

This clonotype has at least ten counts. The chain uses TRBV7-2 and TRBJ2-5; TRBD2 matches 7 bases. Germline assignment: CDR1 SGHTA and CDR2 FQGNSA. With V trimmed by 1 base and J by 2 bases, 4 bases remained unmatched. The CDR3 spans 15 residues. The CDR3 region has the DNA TGTGCCAGCAGCTTAGGCGTTAGCGGGCAAGAGACCCAGTACTTC. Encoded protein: CASSLGVSGQETQYF.

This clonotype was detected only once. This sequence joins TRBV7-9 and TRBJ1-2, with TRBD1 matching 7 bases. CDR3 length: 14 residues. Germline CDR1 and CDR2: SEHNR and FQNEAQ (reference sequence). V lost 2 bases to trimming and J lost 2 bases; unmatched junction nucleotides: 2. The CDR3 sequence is CASSLKGQNYGYTF. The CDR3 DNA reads TGTGCCAGCAGCTTAAAGGGACAGAACTATGGCTACACCTTC.

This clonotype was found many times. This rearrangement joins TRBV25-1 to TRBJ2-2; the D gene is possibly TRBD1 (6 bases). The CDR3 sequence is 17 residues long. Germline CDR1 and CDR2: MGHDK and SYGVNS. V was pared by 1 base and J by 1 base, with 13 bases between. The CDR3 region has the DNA TGTGCCAGCAGTGAATTAAGTGCAGGGGAGAACACCGGGGAGCTGTTTTTT. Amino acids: CASSELSAGENTGELFF.

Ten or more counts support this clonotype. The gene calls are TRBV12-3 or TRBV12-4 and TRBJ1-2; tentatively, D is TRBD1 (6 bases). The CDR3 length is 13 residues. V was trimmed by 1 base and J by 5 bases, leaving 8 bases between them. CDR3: CASSLGTEYGYTF. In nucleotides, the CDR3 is TGTGCCAGCAGTTTAGGGACAGAGTATGGCTACACCTTC.